This T cell receptor (beta chain) stems from a study of T-cell memory formation after mild COVID-19. Overall study: The two donors had largely donor-specific TCR clusters.

Germline CDR1 and CDR2: MGHRA and YSYEKL. CDR3 length equals 15 residues. V was clipped by 4 bases and J by 2 bases; unmatched bases: 8. With regard to this clonotype: Its antigen is unknown. It is likely a read error, because the conserved phenylalanine at the end of the CDR3 is missing.

Findings and caveats of the study: A subset of responding clones appeared in pre-infection memory, suggesting cross-reactive memory joined. For contracting clones, CD4+ ones sat mainly in CM and EM, CD8+ in EMRA. The second-wave clones peaking on day 37 were not confirmed as SARS-CoV-2-specific.

TCRdb itself ran the 5' RACE reads through MiXCR, one entry per CDR3 protein. The sample has 550,000 to 650,000 distinct CDR3 sequences; about 18% are singletons. This TCR derives from an adult woman who had mild COVID-19 (a few samples of this study predate the infection). Cell type and time point are not known. The sequencing sample was made of PBMCs or a T cell subset sorted from them (not recorded which). This chain joins TRBV4-1 and TRBJ2-7, with TRBD2 matching over 7 bases. CDR3 DNA sequence: TGCGCCAGCAGCCGCTCGGGAGCGGGGACCTACGAGCAGTACTAC. Translated, it gives CASSRSGAGTYEQYY.